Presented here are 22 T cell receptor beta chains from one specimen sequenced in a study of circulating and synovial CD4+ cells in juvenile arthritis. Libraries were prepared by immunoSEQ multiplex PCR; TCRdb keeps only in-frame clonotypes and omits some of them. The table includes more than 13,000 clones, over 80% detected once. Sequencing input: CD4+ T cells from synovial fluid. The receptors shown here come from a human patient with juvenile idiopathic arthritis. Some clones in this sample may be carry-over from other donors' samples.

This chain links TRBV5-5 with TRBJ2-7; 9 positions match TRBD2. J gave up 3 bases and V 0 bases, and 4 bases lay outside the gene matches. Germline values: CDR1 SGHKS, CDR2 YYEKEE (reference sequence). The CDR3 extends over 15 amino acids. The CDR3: CASSLGGGAIYEQYF. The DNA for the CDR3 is TGTGCCAGCAGCTTGGGCGGGGGGGCCATCTACGAGCAGTACTTC. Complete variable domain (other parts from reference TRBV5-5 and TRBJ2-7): DAGVTQSPTHLIKTRGQQVTLRCSPISGHKSVSWYQQVLGQGPQFIFQYYEKEERGRGNFPDRFSARQFPNYSSELNVNALLLGDSALYLCASSLGGGAIYEQYFGPGTRLTVT.

In DNA, the CDR3 is TGTGCCAGCAGCGAAACCGGGACAGGGAATTTCGGCACAGATACGCAGTATTTT. Amino acids: CASSETGTGNFGTDTQYF. This chain links TRBV5-4 with TRBJ2-3; TRBD1 agrees at 9 bases. The CDR3 extends over 18 amino acids. Germline V CDR1 and CDR2: SGHNT, YYREEE (reference sequence). The V segment lost 4 bases and the J segment 1 base; nucleotides outside the gene matches: 13.

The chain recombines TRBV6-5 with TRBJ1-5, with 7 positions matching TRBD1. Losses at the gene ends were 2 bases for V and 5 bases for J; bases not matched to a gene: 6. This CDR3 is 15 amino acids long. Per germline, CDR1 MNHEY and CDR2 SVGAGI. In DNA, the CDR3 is TGTGCCAGCAGTTACACGACAGGGACGGATCAGCCCCAGCATTTT. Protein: CASSYTTGTDQPQHF.

The CDR3: CASSSPPDSEAFF. For the CDR3, the DNA is TGTGCCAGCAGCTCTCCTCCGGACAGTGAAGCTTTCTTT. The V gene is TRBV11-2, the J gene TRBJ1-1; TRBD1 is a possible D gene (6 bases). CDR1 is SGHAT and CDR2 is FQNNGV in the germline V gene. The CDR3 is made up of 13 amino acids. V lost 4 bases, J lost 7 bases, and 13 bases lay in between. The full variable domain, rest sourced from reference TRBV11-2 and TRBJ1-1, is EAGVAQSPRYKIIEKRQSVAFWCNPISGHATLYWYQQILGQGPKLLIQFQNNGVVDDSQLPKDRFSAERLKGVDSTLKIQPAKLEDSAVYLCASSSPPDSEAFFGQGTRLTVV.

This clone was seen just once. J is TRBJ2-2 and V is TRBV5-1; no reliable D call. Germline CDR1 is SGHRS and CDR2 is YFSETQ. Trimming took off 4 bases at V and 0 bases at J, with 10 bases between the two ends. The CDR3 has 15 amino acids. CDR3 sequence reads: CASSPISANTGELFF. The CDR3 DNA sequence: TGCGCCAGCAGCCCAATTTCAGCGAACACCGGGGAGCTGTTTTTT.

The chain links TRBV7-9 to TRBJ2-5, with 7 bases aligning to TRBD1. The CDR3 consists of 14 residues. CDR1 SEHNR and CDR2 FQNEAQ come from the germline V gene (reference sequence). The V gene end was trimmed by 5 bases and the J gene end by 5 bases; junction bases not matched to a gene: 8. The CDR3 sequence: CASSRNRGWETQYF. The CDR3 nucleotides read TGTGCCAGCAGCCGGAACAGGGGTTGGGAGACCCAGTACTTC. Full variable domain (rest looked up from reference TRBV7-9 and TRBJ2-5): DTGVSQNPRHKITKRGQNVTFRCDPISEHNRLYWYRQTLGQGPEFLTYFQNEAQLEKSRLLSDRFSAERPKGSFSTLEIQRTEQGDSAMYLCASSRNRGWETQYFGPGTRLLVL.

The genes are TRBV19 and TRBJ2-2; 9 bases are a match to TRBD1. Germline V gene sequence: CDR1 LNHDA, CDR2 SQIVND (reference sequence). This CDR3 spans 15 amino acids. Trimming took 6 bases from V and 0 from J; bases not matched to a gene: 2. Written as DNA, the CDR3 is TGTGCCAGTAGAACAGGGGGCCCGAACACCGGGGAGCTGTTTTTT. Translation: CASRTGGPNTGELFF.

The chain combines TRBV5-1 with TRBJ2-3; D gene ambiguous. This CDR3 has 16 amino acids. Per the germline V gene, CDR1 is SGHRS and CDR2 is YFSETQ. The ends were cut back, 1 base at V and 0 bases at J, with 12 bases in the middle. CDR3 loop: CASSLILTASTDTQYF. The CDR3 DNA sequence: TGCGCCAGCAGCTTGATACTAACTGCTAGCACAGATACGCAGTATTTT.

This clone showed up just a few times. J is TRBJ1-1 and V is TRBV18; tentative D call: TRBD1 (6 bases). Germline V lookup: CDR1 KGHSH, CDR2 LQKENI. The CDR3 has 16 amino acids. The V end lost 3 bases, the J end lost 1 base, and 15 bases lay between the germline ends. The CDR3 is CASSPVTGSRNTEAFF. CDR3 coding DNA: TGTGCCAGCTCACCGGTCACAGGGTCGAGGAACACTGAAGCTTTCTTT. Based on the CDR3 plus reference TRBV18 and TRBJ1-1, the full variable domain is NAGVMQNPRHLVRRRGQEARLRCSPMKGHSHVYWYRQLPEEGLKFMVYLQKENIIDESGMPKERFSAEFPKEGPSILRIQQVVRGDSAAYFCASSPVTGSRNTEAFFGQGTRLTVV.

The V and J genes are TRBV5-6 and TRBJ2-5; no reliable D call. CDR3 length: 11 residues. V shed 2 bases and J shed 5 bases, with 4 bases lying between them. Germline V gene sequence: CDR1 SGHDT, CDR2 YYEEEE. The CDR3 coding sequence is TGTGCCAGCAGCTTACAGGAGACCCAGTACTTC. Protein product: CASSLQETQYF.

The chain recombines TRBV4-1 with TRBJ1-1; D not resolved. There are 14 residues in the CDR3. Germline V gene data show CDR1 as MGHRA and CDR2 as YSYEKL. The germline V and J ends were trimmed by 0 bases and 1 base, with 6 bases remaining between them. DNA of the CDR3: TGCGCCAGCAGCCAAGATGGGAGGAACACTGAAGCTTTCTTT. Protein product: CASSQDGRNTEAFF.

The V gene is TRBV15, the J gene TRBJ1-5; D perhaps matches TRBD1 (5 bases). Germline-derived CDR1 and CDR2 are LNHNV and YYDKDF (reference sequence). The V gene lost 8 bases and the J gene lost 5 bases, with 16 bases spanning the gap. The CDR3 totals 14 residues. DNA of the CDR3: TGTGCCACCTCCCAAGGTGGGGCGGATCAGCCCCAGCATTTT. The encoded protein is CATSQGGADQPQHF. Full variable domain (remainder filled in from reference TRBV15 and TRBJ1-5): DAMVIQNPRYQVTQFGKPVTLSCSQTLNHNVMYWYQQKSSQAPKLLFHYYDKDFNNEADTPDNFQSRRPNTSFCFLDIRSPGLGDTAMYLCATSQGGADQPQHFGDGTRLSIL.

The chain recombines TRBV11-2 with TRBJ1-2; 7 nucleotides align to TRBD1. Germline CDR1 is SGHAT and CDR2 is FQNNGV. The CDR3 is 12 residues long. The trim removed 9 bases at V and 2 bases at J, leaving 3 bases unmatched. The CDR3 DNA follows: TGTGCCAGTAGAGGGGGCAACTATGGCTACACCTTC. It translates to CASRGGNYGYTF.

The CDR3 sequence: CASSLGPTGQETQYF. DNA for the CDR3: TGTGCCAGCAGCTTGGGTCCAACAGGGCAAGAGACCCAGTACTTC. The chain joins TRBV5-4 to TRBJ2-5, with a tentative D call TRBD1 (6 bases). The CDR3 is 15 amino acids. Germline CDR1 SGHNT, CDR2 YYREEE (reference sequence). V was shortened by 0 bases and J by 2 bases, with 11 bases between the two germline ends.

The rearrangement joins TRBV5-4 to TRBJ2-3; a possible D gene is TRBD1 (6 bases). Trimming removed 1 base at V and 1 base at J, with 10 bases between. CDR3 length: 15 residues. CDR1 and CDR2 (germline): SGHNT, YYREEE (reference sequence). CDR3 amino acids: CASSLRQAGTDTQYF. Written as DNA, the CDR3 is TGTGCCAGCAGCTTGAGACAGGCAGGCACAGATACGCAGTATTTT.

CDR3 in amino acids: CASGLTGGGRIYGYTF. CDR3 DNA sequence: TGTGCTAGTGGCCTAACCGGGGGAGGGAGGATCTATGGCTACACCTTC. This rearrangement joins TRBV12-5 to TRBJ1-2; possible D gene TRBD1, 5 bases. The V and J ends lost 6 bases and 4 bases respectively, with 21 bases between them. The CDR3 consists of 16 residues. The germline V gene encodes CDR1 LGHNT and CDR2 FRNRAP.

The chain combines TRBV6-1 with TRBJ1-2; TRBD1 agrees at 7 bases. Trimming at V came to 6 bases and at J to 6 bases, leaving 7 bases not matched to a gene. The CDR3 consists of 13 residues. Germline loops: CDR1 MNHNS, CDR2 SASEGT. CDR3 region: CASRGTAKDGYTF. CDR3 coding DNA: TGTGCCAGCAGGGGGACAGCCAAGGATGGCTACACCTTC.

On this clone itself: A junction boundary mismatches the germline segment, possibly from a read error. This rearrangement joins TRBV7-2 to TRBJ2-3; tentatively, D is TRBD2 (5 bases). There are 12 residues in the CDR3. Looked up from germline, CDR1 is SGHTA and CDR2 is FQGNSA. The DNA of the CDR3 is TGTGCCAGCAGCTCTAGCATAGATACGCAGTATTTT. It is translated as CASSSSIDTQYF.

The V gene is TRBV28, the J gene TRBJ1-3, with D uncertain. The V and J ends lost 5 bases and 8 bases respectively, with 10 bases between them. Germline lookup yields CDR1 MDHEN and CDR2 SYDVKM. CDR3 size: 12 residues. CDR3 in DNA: TGTGCCAGCAGTCGCGGAGTGGACACCATATATTTT. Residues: CASSRGVDTIYF.

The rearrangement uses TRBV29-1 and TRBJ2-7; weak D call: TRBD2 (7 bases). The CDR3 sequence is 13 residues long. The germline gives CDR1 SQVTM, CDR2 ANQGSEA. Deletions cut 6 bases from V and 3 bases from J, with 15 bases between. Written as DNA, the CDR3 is TGCAGCGTGGCGGGGGCCAGCCTCTACGAGCAGTACTTC. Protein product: CSVAGASLYEQYF.

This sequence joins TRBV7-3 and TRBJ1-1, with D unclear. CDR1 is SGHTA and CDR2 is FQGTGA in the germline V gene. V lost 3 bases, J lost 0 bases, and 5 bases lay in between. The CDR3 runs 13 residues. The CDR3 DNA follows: TGTGCCAGCAGCTTTTATCTGAACACTGAAGCTTTCTTT. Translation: CASSFYLNTEAFF.

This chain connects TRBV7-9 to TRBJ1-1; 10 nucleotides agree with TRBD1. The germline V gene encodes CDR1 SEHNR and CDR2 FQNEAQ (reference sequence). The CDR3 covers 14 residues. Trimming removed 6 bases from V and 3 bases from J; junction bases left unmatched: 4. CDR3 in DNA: TGTGCCAGCAGTTTGACAGGGGGCCACACTGAAGCTTTCTTT. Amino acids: CASSLTGGHTEAFF.